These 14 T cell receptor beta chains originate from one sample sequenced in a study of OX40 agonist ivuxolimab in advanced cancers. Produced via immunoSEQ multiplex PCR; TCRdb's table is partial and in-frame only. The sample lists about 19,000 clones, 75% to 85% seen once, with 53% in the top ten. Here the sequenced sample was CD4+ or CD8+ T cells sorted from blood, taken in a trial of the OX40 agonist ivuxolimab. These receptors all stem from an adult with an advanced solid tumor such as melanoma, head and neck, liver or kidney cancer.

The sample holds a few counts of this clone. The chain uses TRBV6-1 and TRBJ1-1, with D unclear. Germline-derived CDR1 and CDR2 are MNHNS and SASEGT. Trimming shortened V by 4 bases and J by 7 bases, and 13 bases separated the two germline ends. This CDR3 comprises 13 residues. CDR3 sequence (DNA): TGTGCCAGCAGTGCTCTACAGCGGGATGAAGCTTTCTTT. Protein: CASSALQRDEAFF.

Here the CDR3 DNA reads TGTGCCAGCAGTGAAGGGTCGACAGGTCAAGAGACCCAGTACTTC. Amino acids: CASSEGSTGQETQYF. The chain uses TRBV2 and TRBJ2-5, with D possibly TRBD1 on 6 matching bases. The CDR3 totals 15 residues. Trimming removed 1 base from V and 2 bases from J, with 11 bases in between. The germline gives CDR1 SNHLY, CDR2 FYNNEI.

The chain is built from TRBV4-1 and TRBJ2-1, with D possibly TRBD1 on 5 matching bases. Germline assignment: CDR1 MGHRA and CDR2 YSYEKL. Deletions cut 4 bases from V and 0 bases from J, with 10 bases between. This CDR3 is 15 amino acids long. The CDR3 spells CASSPTASSYNEQFF. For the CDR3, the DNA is TGCGCCAGCAGCCCGACAGCGAGCTCCTACAATGAGCAGTTCTTC.

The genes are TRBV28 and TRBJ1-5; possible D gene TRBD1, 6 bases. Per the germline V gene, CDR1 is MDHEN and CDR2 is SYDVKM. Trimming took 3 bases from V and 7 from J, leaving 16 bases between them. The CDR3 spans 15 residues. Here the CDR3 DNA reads TGTGCCAGCAGTTTTCCGGGGGGCCGATTACAGCCCCAGCATTTT. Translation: CASSFPGGRLQPQHF.

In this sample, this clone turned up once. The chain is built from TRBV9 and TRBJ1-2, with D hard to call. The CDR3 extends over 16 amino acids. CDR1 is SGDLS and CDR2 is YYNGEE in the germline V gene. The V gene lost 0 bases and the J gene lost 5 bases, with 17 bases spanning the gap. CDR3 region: CASSVANGRPEYGYTF. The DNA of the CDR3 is TGTGCCAGCAGCGTAGCCAACGGCAGACCAGAATATGGCTACACCTTC. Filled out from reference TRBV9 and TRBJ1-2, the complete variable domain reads DSGVTQTPKHLITATGQRVTLRCSPRSGDLSVYWYQQSLDQGLQFLIQYYNGEERAKGNILERFSAQQFPDLHSELNLSSLELGDSALYFCASSVANGRPEYGYTFGSGTRLTVV.

CDR3 sequence reads: CASSTGQSYEQYF. The DNA for the CDR3 is TGTGCCAGCAGTACCGGACAGAGCTACGAGCAGTACTTC. V gene TRBV6-6 combines with J gene TRBJ2-7; TRBD1 might be the D (6 bases). Looked up from germline, CDR1 is MNHNY and CDR2 is SVGAGI (reference sequence). This CDR3 is built from 13 residues. The V gene lost 5 bases and the J gene lost 3 bases, with 11 bases spanning the gap.

The CDR3 loop is CASSHGGPEAFF. CDR3 DNA: TGCGCCAGCAGCCACGGGGGGCCTGAAGCTTTCTTT. The chain employs TRBV4-1 and TRBJ1-1, with a weak D call TRBD1 (6 bases). The CDR3 runs to 12 residues. Germline V gives CDR1 MGHRA, CDR2 YSYEKL. V was pared by 3 bases and J by 6 bases, with 8 bases between.

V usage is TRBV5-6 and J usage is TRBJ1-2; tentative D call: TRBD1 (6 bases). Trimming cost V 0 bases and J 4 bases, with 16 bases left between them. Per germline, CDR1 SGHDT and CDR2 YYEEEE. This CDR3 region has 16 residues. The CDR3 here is CASSLGSGTSPYGYTF. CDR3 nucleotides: TGTGCCAGCAGCTTGGGGTCTGGGACATCCCCCTATGGCTACACCTTC.

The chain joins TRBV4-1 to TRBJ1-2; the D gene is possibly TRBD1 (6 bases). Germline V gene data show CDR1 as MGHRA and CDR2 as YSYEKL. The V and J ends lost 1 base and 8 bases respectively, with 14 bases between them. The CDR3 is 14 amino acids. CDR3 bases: TGCGCCAGCAGCCAAGGGGGGCTAGGGGTAGGCTACACCTTC. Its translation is CASSQGGLGVGYTF.

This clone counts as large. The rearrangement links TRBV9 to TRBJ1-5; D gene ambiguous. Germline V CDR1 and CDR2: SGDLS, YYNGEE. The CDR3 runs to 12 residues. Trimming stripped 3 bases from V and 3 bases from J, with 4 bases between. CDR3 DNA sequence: TGTGCCAGCAGCGGAATCAATCAGCCCCAGCATTTT. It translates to CASSGINQPQHF.

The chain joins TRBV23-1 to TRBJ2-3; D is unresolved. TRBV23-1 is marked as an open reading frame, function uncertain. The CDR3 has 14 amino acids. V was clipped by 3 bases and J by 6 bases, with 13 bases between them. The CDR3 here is CASSQVSPPDTQYF. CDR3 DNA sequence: TGCGCCAGCAGTCAGGTGTCCCCGCCGGATACGCAGTATTTT.

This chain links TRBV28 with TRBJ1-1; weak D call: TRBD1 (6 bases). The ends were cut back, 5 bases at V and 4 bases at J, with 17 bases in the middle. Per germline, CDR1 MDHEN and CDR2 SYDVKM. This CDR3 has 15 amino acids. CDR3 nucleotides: TGTGCCAGCAGTGCCAACCCGGGACACGGCACTGAAGCTTTCTTT. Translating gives CASSANPGHGTEAFF.

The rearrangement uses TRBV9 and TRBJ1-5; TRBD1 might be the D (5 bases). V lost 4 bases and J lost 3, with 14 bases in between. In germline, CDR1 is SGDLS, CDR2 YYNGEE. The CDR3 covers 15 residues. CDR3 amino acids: CASSSWDGVNQPQHF. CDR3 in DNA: TGTGCCAGCAGCTCGTGGGACGGAGTCAATCAGCCCCAGCATTTT. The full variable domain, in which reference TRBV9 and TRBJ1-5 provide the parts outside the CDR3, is DSGVTQTPKHLITATGQRVTLRCSPRSGDLSVYWYQQSLDQGLQFLIQYYNGEERAKGNILERFSAQQFPDLHSELNLSSLELGDSALYFCASSSWDGVNQPQHFGDGTRLSIL.

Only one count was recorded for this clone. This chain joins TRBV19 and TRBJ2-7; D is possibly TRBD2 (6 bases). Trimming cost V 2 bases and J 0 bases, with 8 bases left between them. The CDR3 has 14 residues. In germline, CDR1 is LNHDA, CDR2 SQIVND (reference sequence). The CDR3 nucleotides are TGTGCCAGTAGTATACCCGGGAGCTCCTACGAGCAGTACTTC. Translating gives CASSIPGSSYEQYF.